This TCR beta chain appears in the sequencing data of a study of blood T cell repertoires in COVID-19. Study-wide context: PBMCs, B-cell-depleted T cells, or T cells provided the cDNA or gDNA that made up the material.

Authors' methods: From reference gene primer amplification, estimates of nucleated cell counts were derived. Assay: immunoSEQ multiplex PCR; the TCRdb copy retains only in-frame clones and omits some. D and trimming were read from the DNA, whereas the V and J calls and clone size are those reported in that table. Here the sample spans 250,000 or so clones, more than 80% being singletons. V dropped 4 bases and J dropped 2; count of bases not matched to a gene: 5. Germline V lookup: CDR1 SGHNT, CDR2 YYREEE (reference sequence). The CDR3 has 14 amino acids. The sample comprised peripheral blood. This clonotype originated in a man aged 25 to 40 with COVID-19, enrolled during active disease. V gene TRBV5-4 combines with J gene TRBJ2-7, with 8 bases fitting TRBD1. The CDR3 DNA sequence: TGTGCCAGCAGCCGGGACAGGACCACCTACGAGCAGTACTTC. This gives the protein CASSRDRTTYEQYF.